This entry lists 28 T cell receptor beta chains sequenced from one sample in a study of T-cell memory formation after mild COVID-19. TCRdb analysed the 5' RACE reads with MiXCR anew, one entry per CDR3 protein. The sample yields roughly 150,000 distinct CDR3 sequences, 10% to 15% seen once. The sample consisted of PBMCs or a T cell subset sorted from them (not recorded which). The receptors were sampled from a man between 18 and 35 years old who had mild COVID-19 (a few samples of this study predate the infection). Cell type and time point are not known.

CDR3 region: CASSFGATGVGSPLHF. For the CDR3, the DNA is TGTGCCAGCAGTTTCGGGGCGACGGGAGTGGGGTCACCCCTCCACTTT. The genes are TRBV12-3 or TRBV12-4 and TRBJ1-6; D possibly corresponds to TRBD1 (5 bases). V was shortened by 3 bases and J by 10 bases, with 19 bases between the two germline ends. This CDR3 is built from 16 residues.

This clonotype was detected a few times. The chain combines TRBV7-9 with TRBJ1-1; 8 bases fit TRBD1. Per germline, CDR1 SEHNR and CDR2 FQNEAQ (reference sequence). V dropped 5 bases and J dropped 4; count of bases not matched to a gene: 18. The CDR3 consists of 18 residues. As DNA, the CDR3 is TGTGCCAGCAGCGCCAGAGGGACAGGCAGTTGGGGAGGCACTGAAGCTTTCTTT. Residues: CASSARGTGSWGGTEAFF.

The V and J genes are TRBV7-2 and TRBJ1-1; D unclear. The CDR3 is 13 amino acids. Trimming removed 6 bases from V and 3 bases from J, with 11 bases in between. Germline V gene lookup returns CDR1 SGHTA and CDR2 FQGNSA. CDR3 protein: CASRPFGYTEAFF. The CDR3 DNA follows: TGTGCCAGCAGGCCATTTGGGTACACTGAAGCTTTCTTT.

The CDR3 spells CATSDGGWNTGELFF. CDR3 DNA sequence: TGTGCCACCAGTGACGGCGGGTGGAACACCGGGGAGCTGTTTTTT. The gene calls are TRBV24-1 and TRBJ2-2; perhaps TRBD2 as D (5 bases). There are 15 residues in the CDR3. Between the trimmed V and J ends, which lost 4 bases and 1 base, there was a span of 9 bases. From germline, CDR1 is KGHDR and CDR2 SFDVKD.

The CDR3 DNA follows: TGTGCCATCAACAGGGAGTCGGGCACCACAGATACGCAGTATTTT. Translation: CAINRESGTTDTQYF. This chain links TRBV10-3 with TRBJ2-3, with a weak D call TRBD1 (6 bases). This CDR3 has 15 amino acids. V was shortened by 7 bases and J by 2 bases, with 16 bases between the two germline ends. CDR1 and CDR2 from the germline V gene are ENHRY and SYGVKD.

This clonotype came up a few times. The rearrangement uses TRBV9 and TRBJ1-4; perhaps TRBD1 as D (5 bases). Per the germline V gene, CDR1 is SGDLS and CDR2 is YYNGEE. V was trimmed by 0 bases and J by 8 bases, leaving 14 bases between them. The CDR3 extends over 15 amino acids. Here the CDR3 DNA reads TGTGCCAGCAGCGTAGTGGGGCGGTCGGACGAAAAACTGTTTTTT. Its translation is CASSVVGRSDEKLFF.

The rearrangement links TRBV7-2 to TRBJ1-4, with D perhaps TRBD1 (5 bases). The CDR3 runs to 14 residues. Trimming shortened V by 0 bases and J by 8 bases, and 10 bases separated the two germline ends. In germline, CDR1 is SGHTA, CDR2 FQGNSA. The CDR3 nucleotides read TGTGCCAGCAGCTTAGCGAGGGGCGAAGAAAAACTGTTTTTT. This codes for CASSLARGEEKLFF.

This clonotype has more than one count but fewer than ten. This sequence joins TRBV20-1 and TRBJ1-2; no clear D gene. CDR3 length equals 12 residues. Germline V CDR1 and CDR2: DFQATT, SNEGSKA (reference sequence). The V end lost 3 bases, the J end lost 8 bases, and 13 bases lay between the germline ends. The CDR3: CSASEELKGYTF. For the CDR3, the DNA is TGCAGTGCTAGTGAGGAATTGAAGGGCTACACCTTC.

This clonotype was found many times. V and J are TRBV7-2 and TRBJ2-4; 7 bases line up with TRBD2. The CDR3 length is 17 residues. Germline V lookup: CDR1 SGHTA, CDR2 FQGNSA. V lost 0 bases to trimming and J lost 1 base; unmatched junction nucleotides: 6. In DNA form, the CDR3 reads TGTGCCAGCAGCTTAGCGAGGGACGGGGGGGCCAAAAACATTCAGTACTTC. This codes for CASSLARDGGAKNIQYF.

This clonotype was recorded a few times. The chain links TRBV4-3 to TRBJ1-2; the D is unclear. V was trimmed by 1 base and J by 7 bases, leaving 10 bases between them. CDR1 is LGHNA and CDR2 is YSLEER in the germline V gene. CDR3 size: 13 residues. The CDR3 sequence: CASSQVGLGGYTF. CDR3 nucleotides: TGCGCCAGCAGCCAAGTAGGGCTGGGTGGCTACACCTTC.

The chain is built from TRBV7-2 and TRBJ2-5; 9 bases align to TRBD1. The J segment lost 0 bases and the V segment lost 4 bases, leaving 0 bases of the junction unmatched. Per the germline V gene, CDR1 is SGHTA and CDR2 is FQGNSA. CDR3 length: 14 residues. The CDR3 spells CASSWTGDQETQYF. As DNA, the CDR3 is TGTGCCAGCAGCTGGACAGGGGACCAAGAGACCCAGTACTTC. Based on the CDR3 plus reference TRBV7-2 and TRBJ2-5, the full variable domain is GAGVSQSPSNKVTEKGKDVELRCDPISGHTALYWYRQSLGQGLEFLIYFQGNSAPDKSGLPSDRFSAERTGGSVSTLTIQRTQQEDSAVYLCASSWTGDQETQYFGPGTRLLVL.

This clonotype was counted a few times. V is TRBV28 and J is TRBJ2-7; 7 bases agree with TRBD2. Trimming at V came to 2 bases and at J to 5 bases, leaving 6 bases not matched to a gene. Per germline, CDR1 MDHEN and CDR2 SYDVKM. This CDR3 comprises 14 residues. CDR3 DNA sequence: TGTGCCAGCAGTTTAAGTGGGAGGGCGGACGAGCAGTACGTC. It translates to CASSLSGRADEQYV.

The chain has TRBV4-3 and TRBJ1-4, with TRBD1 identical over 10 bases. CDR3 size: 18 residues. V lost 0 bases and J lost 6; bases outside the gene matches: 10. The germline V gene encodes CDR1 LGHNA and CDR2 YSLEER. The CDR3 DNA sequence: TGCGCCAGCAGCCAAGAAGGACCGGGACAGGGGAATGATGAAAAACTGTTTTTT. It translates to CASSQEGPGQGNDEKLFF.

The genes are TRBV5-5 and TRBJ1-2; D remains unclear. V was pared by 5 bases and J by 2 bases, with 10 bases between. Germline-derived CDR1 and CDR2 are SGHKS and YYEKEE (reference sequence). The CDR3 contains 13 residues. For the CDR3, the DNA is TGTGCCAGCAGGATGAGAGGGAACTATGGCTACACCTTC. Its protein is CASRMRGNYGYTF. The entire variable domain, with the rest obtained from reference TRBV5-5 and TRBJ1-2, is as follows: DAGVTQSPTHLIKTRGQQVTLRCSPISGHKSVSWYQQVLGQGPQFIFQYYEKEERGRGNFPDRFSARQFPNYSSELNVNALLLGDSALYLCASRMRGNYGYTFGSGTRLTVV.

The rearrangement joins TRBV19 to TRBJ1-5; unclear D gene. The V end lost 3 bases, the J end lost 7 bases, and 16 bases lay between the germline ends. Germline V lookup: CDR1 LNHDA, CDR2 SQIVND (reference sequence). This CDR3 is built from 15 residues. The CDR3 here is CASSIVPLLLQPQHF. The CDR3 bases are TGTGCCAGTAGTATTGTCCCCCTTTTATTGCAGCCCCAGCATTTT.

This clonotype was seen at least ten times. The chain employs TRBV24-1 and TRBJ2-4; a weak D match, TRBD2 (7 bases). The CDR3 is 17 amino acids. The V end was cut by 3 bases, the J end by 5 bases, with 19 bases between. CDR1 is KGHDR and CDR2 is SFDVKD in the germline V gene. CDR3: CATSDPQTGSGENIQYF. CDR3 in DNA: TGTGCCACCAGTGATCCACAAACAGGGAGCGGGGAAAACATTCAGTACTTC.

There are a few counts of this clonotype. The rearrangement links TRBV19 to TRBJ1-2; D not certain. V shed 3 bases and J shed 5 bases, with 10 bases lying between them. CDR3 length: 13 residues. The germline CDR1 and CDR2 sequences are LNHDA and SQIVND (reference sequence). Written as DNA, the CDR3 is TGTGCCAGTAGTATCGCCGAGTCGTATGGCTACACCTTC. Its translation: CASSIAESYGYTF.

The chain recombines TRBV4-3 with TRBJ2-5, with 10 bases that match TRBD2. CDR1 is LGHNA, CDR2 YSLEER, per germline. This CDR3 is built from 16 residues. Trimming removed 4 bases from V and 4 bases from J; junction bases left unmatched: 9. CDR3 nucleotide sequence: TGCGCCAGCAGCCTTAGAGCGGGGGGGCTCGTAGAGACCCAGTACTTC. Its translation: CASSLRAGGLVETQYF.

V gene TRBV20-1 combines with J gene TRBJ2-5; 12 nucleotides line up with TRBD1. The V gene end was trimmed by 6 bases and the J gene end by 3 bases; junction bases not matched to a gene: 11. Per germline, CDR1 DFQATT and CDR2 SNEGSKA (reference sequence). This CDR3 comprises 16 residues. CDR3: CSADGTGGIREETQYF. In DNA form, the CDR3 reads TGCAGTGCAGACGGGACAGGGGGCATTAGAGAAGAGACCCAGTACTTC.

This clonotype was seen a handful of times. The V gene is TRBV9, the J gene TRBJ2-5; 10 positions match TRBD2. V lost 2 bases and J lost 2; bases outside the gene matches: 0. Germline CDR1 reads SGDLS; CDR2 reads YYNGEE. The CDR3 has 14 residues. CDR3 sequence: CASSVSGGQETQYF. Here the CDR3 DNA reads TGTGCCAGCAGCGTTAGCGGGGGGCAAGAGACCCAGTACTTC.

This clonotype occurred a few times. The chain employs TRBV7-2 and TRBJ2-1; D may match TRBD1 or TRBD2 (6 bases each). With 5 bases removed from V and 2 bases from J, the gap between germline ends came to 13 bases. The germline gives CDR1 SGHTA, CDR2 FQGNSA. This CDR3 contains 15 residues. The CDR3 region has the DNA TGTGCCAGCAGCAACCGGGGGCCCACCTACAATGAGCAGTTCTTC. Amino acids: CASSNRGPTYNEQFF.

V is TRBV24-1 and J is TRBJ1-1; D remains unclear. The V gene's germline CDR1 is KGHDR and CDR2 SFDVKD. Trimming removed 2 bases from V and 1 base from J, with 10 bases in between. The CDR3 spans 15 residues. The CDR3 is CATSDYLTANTEAFF. For the CDR3, the DNA is TGTGCCACCAGTGATTATCTGACGGCGAACACTGAAGCTTTCTTT.

This chain uses TRBV7-8 with TRBJ2-1; D is possibly TRBD1 or TRBD2 (5 bases each). CDR1 SGHVS and CDR2 FQNEAQ come from the germline V gene. CDR3 length equals 15 residues. V lost 5 bases and J 9 bases, leaving 20 bases between the germline ends. This CDR3 reads CASSAYRDAQGEQFF. The DNA for the CDR3 is TGTGCCAGCAGCGCGTACCGGGACGCTCAGGGTGAGCAGTTCTTC.

The J gene is TRBJ2-7, the V gene TRBV7-2, with D possibly matching TRBD2 (6 bases). V was clipped by 2 bases and J by 0 bases, with 11 bases between them. This CDR3 has 15 residues. From germline, CDR1 is SGHTA and CDR2 FQGNSA. CDR3 sequence: CASSLIPGSSYEQYV. The CDR3 coding sequence is TGTGCCAGCAGCTTAATCCCCGGGAGCTCCTACGAGCAGTACGTC.

The V gene is TRBV18, the J gene TRBJ2-1; no clear D gene. The CDR3 has 13 amino acids. CDR1 is KGHSH, CDR2 LQKENI, per germline. V was shortened by 1 base and J by 5 bases, with 6 bases between the two germline ends. The CDR3 coding sequence is TGTGCCAGCTCACCACGAGCAAACAATGAGCAGTTCTTC. It codes for CASSPRANNEQFF. The entire variable domain, with the rest obtained from reference TRBV18 and TRBJ2-1, is as follows: NAGVMQNPRHLVRRRGQEARLRCSPMKGHSHVYWYRQLPEEGLKFMVYLQKENIIDESGMPKERFSAEFPKEGPSILRIQQVVRGDSAAYFCASSPRANNEQFFGPGTRLTVL.

Regarding this clonotype: Germline is not matched at one junction end, which may reflect a read error. The rearrangement links TRBV28 to TRBJ1-2, with D unclear. The CDR3 has 13 residues. CDR1 is MDHEN and CDR2 is SYDVKM in the germline V gene. The CDR3 loop is CASRAPSNHGYTF. In DNA, the CDR3 is TGTGCCAGCAGGGCCCCAAGTAACCATGGCTACACCTTC.

The chain recombines TRBV15 with TRBJ2-5; D gene ambiguous. The CDR3 extends over 14 amino acids. Germline V gene data show CDR1 as LNHNV and CDR2 as YYDKDF (reference sequence). The V end lost 0 bases, the J end lost 1 base, and 6 bases lay between the germline ends. CDR3 in amino acids: CATSRDRSQETQYF. For the CDR3, the DNA is TGTGCCACCAGCAGAGATCGGTCCCAAGAGACCCAGTACTTC.

This clonotype was detected ten times or more. The genes are TRBV18 and TRBJ2-7; D might be TRBD1 (6 bases). The ends were cut back, 2 bases at V and 6 bases at J, with 17 bases in the middle. Germline lookup yields CDR1 KGHSH and CDR2 LQKENI. The CDR3 runs 15 residues. In DNA, the CDR3 is TGTGCCAGCTCACCAGGGATGAACAGGGTTGTCGAGCAGTACGTC. Protein: CASSPGMNRVVEQYV.